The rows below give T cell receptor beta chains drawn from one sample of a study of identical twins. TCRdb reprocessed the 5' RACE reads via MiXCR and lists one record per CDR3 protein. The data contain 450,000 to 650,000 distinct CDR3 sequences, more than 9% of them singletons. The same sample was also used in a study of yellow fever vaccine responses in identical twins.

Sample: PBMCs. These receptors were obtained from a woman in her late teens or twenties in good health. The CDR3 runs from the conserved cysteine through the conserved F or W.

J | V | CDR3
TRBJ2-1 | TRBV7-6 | CASSLGSGGADEQFF
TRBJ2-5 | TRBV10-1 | CASRSGRKVETQYF
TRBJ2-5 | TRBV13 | CASSVDRVGETQYF
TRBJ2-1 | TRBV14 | CASSQDPKPPGTSGTPYGNEQFF
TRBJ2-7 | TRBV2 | CASRGDRASSYEQYF
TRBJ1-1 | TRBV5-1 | CASSLEPGLNTEAFF
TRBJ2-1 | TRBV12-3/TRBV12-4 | CASSMRDRAYNEQFF
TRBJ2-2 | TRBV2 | CASSRPGLRGTGELFF
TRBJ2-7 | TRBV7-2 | CASSTIPQMSEQYF
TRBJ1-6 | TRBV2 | CASSVTANNSPLHF
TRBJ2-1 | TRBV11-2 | CASSLRRQGISYNEQFF
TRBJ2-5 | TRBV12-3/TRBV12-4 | CASSPVAGAPGETQYF
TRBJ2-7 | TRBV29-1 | CSVVTLHSYEQYF
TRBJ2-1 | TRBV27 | CASSLPSLDGGYNEQFF
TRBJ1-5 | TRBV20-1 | CSARSGSQPQHF
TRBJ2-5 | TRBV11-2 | CASSLVPQDSRKQETQYF
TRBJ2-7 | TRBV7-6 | CASIAVCGGLGFALF
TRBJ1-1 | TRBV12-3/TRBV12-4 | CASSSAGTGKTEAFF
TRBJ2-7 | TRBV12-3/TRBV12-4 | CASSLALGDRQYF
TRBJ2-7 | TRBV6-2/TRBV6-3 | CASSYRTSLFLRAGTYEQYF
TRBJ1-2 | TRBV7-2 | CASSLFRDYGYTF
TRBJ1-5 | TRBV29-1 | CSVRGGQDQPQHF
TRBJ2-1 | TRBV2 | CASSGASGTGNEQFF
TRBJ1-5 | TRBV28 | CASSQYKGGNQPQHF
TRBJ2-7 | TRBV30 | CAWSVRWEQYF
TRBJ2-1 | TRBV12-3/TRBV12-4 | CASSHIYNEQLF
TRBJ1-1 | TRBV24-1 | CATSDTSRGEKAFF
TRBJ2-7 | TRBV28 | CASRLGGAPSGHEQYF
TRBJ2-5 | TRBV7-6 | CASSLVFTYQETQYF
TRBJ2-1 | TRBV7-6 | CASLKGQGAREEQFF
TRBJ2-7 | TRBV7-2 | CASADYEQYF
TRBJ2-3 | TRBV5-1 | CASSLIQGFSTDTQYF
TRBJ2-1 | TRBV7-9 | CASSSTRDRVGNEQFF
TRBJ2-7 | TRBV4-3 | CASSQDRLYDMREQYF
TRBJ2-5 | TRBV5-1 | CASARARSQETQYF
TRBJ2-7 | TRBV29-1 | CSVEGLAGSYEQYF
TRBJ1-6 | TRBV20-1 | CSASNGDRGSSPLHF
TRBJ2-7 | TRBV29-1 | CSVSDRAYEQYF
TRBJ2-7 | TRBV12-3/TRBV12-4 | CASSVSFSSYEQYF
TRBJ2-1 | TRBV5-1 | CASSSRGQGYNEQFF
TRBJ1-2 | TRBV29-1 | CSVVGIYGYTF
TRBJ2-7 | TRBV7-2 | CASSLEDLGGYEQYF
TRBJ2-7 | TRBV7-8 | CASSLAGLGFEQYF
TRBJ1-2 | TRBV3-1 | CASSQGQGGGYTF
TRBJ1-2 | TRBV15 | CATGYDRGYGYTF
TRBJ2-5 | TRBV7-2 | CASSLGPGQGIETQYF
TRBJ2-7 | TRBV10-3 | CAISDRVYEQYF
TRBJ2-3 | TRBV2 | CARSFSTDTQYF
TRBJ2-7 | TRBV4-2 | CASSQEVPVTGSSYEQYF
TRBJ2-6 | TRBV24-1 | CATSLTGAGANVLTF
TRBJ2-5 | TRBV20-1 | CSASASGGAGQETQYF
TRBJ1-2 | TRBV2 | CASSERQAHGYTF
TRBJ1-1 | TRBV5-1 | CASSLDREMNTEAFF
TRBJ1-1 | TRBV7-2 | CASSLLGVENTEAFF
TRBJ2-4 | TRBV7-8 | CASSSSPGVHIQYF